The 10 T cell receptor beta chains reported below all come from one sample, sequenced in a study of T cell changes during pregnancy in multiple sclerosis. Assay: immunoSEQ multiplex PCR; the TCRdb copy retains only in-frame clones and omits some. The sample lists about 49,000 clones, about 90% seen once, with 5% to 5.5% in the top ten. The sample consisted of peripheral blood, taken after pregnancy. The source is a female donor in good health, enrolled as a control in a pregnancy study.

This rearrangement joins TRBV28 to TRBJ2-7; 11 bases match TRBD2. This CDR3 has 15 residues. The germline gives CDR1 MDHEN, CDR2 SYDVKM. V gave up 4 bases and J gave up 2 bases; unmatched junction bases: 4. CDR3 in amino acids: CASSYGTSGAYEQYF. The CDR3 DNA sequence: TGTGCCAGCAGTTACGGGACTAGCGGAGCCTACGAGCAGTACTTC.

The rearrangement uses TRBV30 and TRBJ1-4; D is ambiguous. Trimming removed 6 bases at V and 8 bases at J, with 19 bases between. The CDR3 has 14 amino acids. Germline lookup yields CDR1 GTSNPN and CDR2 SVGIG (reference sequence). CDR3 loop: CACPQRGGSEKLFF. The CDR3 coding sequence is TGTGCCTGCCCCCAGCGGGGAGGCAGCGAAAAACTGTTTTTT.

The V call is TRBV7-9, the J call TRBJ1-1; 7 nucleotides match TRBD1. The germline V gene has CDR1 SEHNR and CDR2 FQNEAQ (reference sequence). The trim removed 6 bases at V and 12 bases at J, leaving 10 bases unmatched. The CDR3 loop spans 12 amino acids. The CDR3 here is CASRPTGPLSFF. The CDR3 nucleotides read TGTGCCAGCAGGCCGACAGGGCCCCTTTCTTTCTTT.

V and J are TRBV6-1 and TRBJ1-1; a weak D match, TRBD1 (6 bases). The length of the CDR3 is 14 residues. CDR1 is MNHNS, CDR2 SASEGT, per germline. V was cut by 5 bases and J by 8 bases, with 18 bases left in between. CDR3 coding DNA: TGTGCCAGCAGTTTGGACAGTGCACATCAGGAAGCTTTCTTT. It yields the protein CASSLDSAHQEAFF.

The J gene is TRBJ1-5, the V gene TRBV27; TRBD1 matches 7 bases. The CDR3 contains 16 residues. Germline lookup yields CDR1 MNHEY and CDR2 SMNVEV (reference sequence). Unmatched junction bases numbered 12, after V lost 5 bases and J lost 5 bases. For the CDR3, the DNA is TGTGCCAGCAGTCGACTCACAGGGGTACGAGATCAGCCCCAGCATTTT. Its translation: CASSRLTGVRDQPQHF.

This clone has a single count. This chain links TRBV11-1 with TRBJ1-4; D is perhaps TRBD1 (6 bases). Germline assignment: CDR1 SGHAT and CDR2 FQDESV (reference sequence). V dropped 5 bases and J dropped 4 bases, with 11 bases sitting between them. This CDR3 spans 14 amino acids. The DNA for the CDR3 is TGTGCCAGCAGCGAGGGGGACGGTAATGAAAAACTGTTTTTT. Translation gives CASSEGDGNEKLFF. Complete variable domain (other parts from reference TRBV11-1 and TRBJ1-4): EAEVAQSPRYKITEKSQAVAFWCDPISGHATLYWYRQILGQGPELLVQFQDESVVDDSQLPKDRFSAERLKGVDSTLKIQPAELGDSAMYLCASSEGDGNEKLFFGSGTQLSVL.

V gene TRBV18 combines with J gene TRBJ1-6, with 7 bases aligning to TRBD1. V gave up 2 bases and J gave up 4 bases; unmatched junction bases: 5. The germline V gene encodes CDR1 KGHSH and CDR2 LQKENI. CDR3 length: 16 amino acids. In nucleotides, the CDR3 is TGTGCCAGCTCACCAAGGAGGGACAGATATAATTCACCCCTCCACTTT. Translation: CASSPRRDRYNSPLHF.

Here the CDR3 DNA reads TGTGCCATCAGGTCTGCTAGCGGCAGGAGCTCCTACGAGCAGTACTTC. Translating it yields CAIRSASGRSSYEQYF. The chain recombines TRBV10-3 with TRBJ2-7, with 7 bases aligning to TRBD2. This CDR3 comprises 16 residues. V shed 6 bases and J 0 bases; nucleotides not matched to a gene: 11. Germline V gene lookup returns CDR1 ENHRY and CDR2 SYGVKD.

The sample holds one count of this clone. The CDR3 reads CASRYDNVNEAFF. CDR3 nucleotides: TGTGCCAGCAGGTACGACAACGTAAATGAAGCTTTCTTT. The V and J genes are TRBV2 and TRBJ1-1; D not resolved. Germline CDR1 SNHLY, CDR2 FYNNEI. Trimming pared 6 bases from V and 7 bases from J, leaving 15 bases between. This CDR3 has 13 amino acids.

This clone came up once. The chain employs TRBV7-9 and TRBJ2-1; 12 bases map to TRBD2. V trimming: 5 bases; J trimming: 2 bases; junction bases outside the gene matches: 13. Germline lookup yields CDR1 SEHNR and CDR2 FQNEAQ (reference sequence). The CDR3 consists of 19 residues. CDR3 coding DNA: TGTGCCAGCAGCCCTCGACGACTAGCGGGAGTAACGGCCTACAATGAGCAGTTCTTC. Its protein is CASSPRRLAGVTAYNEQFF.